Each of the 20 T cell receptor beta chains below was sequenced from the same sample in a study of blood T cell repertoires in COVID-19. Assay: immunoSEQ multiplex PCR; the TCRdb copy retains only in-frame clones and omits some. The profile shows under 300,000 clones, approximately 86% of them singletons. Sequencing was performed on PBMCs or T cells enriched from blood (not recorded which). These TCRs come from a woman aged 35 to 49 with acute COVID-19.

V usage is TRBV5-4 and J usage is TRBJ2-2, with a tentative D call TRBD2 (5 bases). Deletions cut 5 bases from V and 0 bases from J, with 8 bases between. The CDR3 totals 14 residues. CDR1 and CDR2 (germline): SGHNT, YYREEE (reference sequence). The DNA for the CDR3 is TGTGCCAGCAGGACCGGGACGAACACCGGGGAGCTGTTTTTT. Its translation: CASRTGTNTGELFF.

The rearrangement joins TRBV27 to TRBJ2-5, with 8 positions matching TRBD2. The CDR3 has 16 amino acids. Germline trimming cut 1 base from V and 1 base from J; bases unmatched to any gene: 5. The germline V gene encodes CDR1 MNHEY and CDR2 SMNVEV (reference sequence). The CDR3 reads CASSLLGLGTQETQYF. The CDR3, as DNA: TGTGCCAGCAGTTTATTGGGACTAGGAACCCAAGAGACCCAGTACTTC.

The rearrangement joins TRBV14 to TRBJ2-2, with D possibly matching TRBD2 (5 bases). Per the germline V gene, CDR1 is SGHDN and CDR2 is FVKESK. V shed 4 bases and J shed 0 bases, with 15 bases lying between them. This CDR3 is built from 17 residues. The CDR3 nucleotides read TGTGCCAGCAGCCTCCTCGGGGAAACATCGAACACCGGGGAGCTGTTTTTT. It codes for CASSLLGETSNTGELFF.

This clone appeared once. The rearrangement links TRBV28 to TRBJ2-1; tentative D call: TRBD2 (6 bases). CDR1 and CDR2 from the germline V gene are MDHEN and SYDVKM. V lost 6 bases and J 9 bases, leaving 12 bases between the germline ends. The CDR3 is 12 residues long. The CDR3 loop reads CASRDSGAEQFF. For the CDR3, the DNA is TGTGCCAGCAGGGATAGCGGTGCTGAGCAGTTCTTC.

The genes are TRBV14 and TRBJ2-3; D unclear. The CDR3 contains 13 residues. Trimming removed 0 bases from V and 6 bases from J, with 7 bases in between. Germline V CDR1 and CDR2: SGHDN, FVKESK. In DNA form, the CDR3 reads TGTGCCAGCAGCCAAGATCCCGGTGATACGCAGTATTTT. This gives the protein CASSQDPGDTQYF.

The rearrangement uses TRBV11-2 and TRBJ2-1; 7 positions agree with TRBD2. Germline CDR1 and CDR2: SGHAT and FQNNGV. This CDR3 has 16 residues. V dropped 1 base and J dropped 4; count of bases not matched to a gene: 7. The CDR3 loop reads CASSLVGRATYNEQFF. CDR3 in DNA: TGTGCCAGCAGCTTAGTGGGGAGGGCCACTTACAATGAGCAGTTCTTC.

This chain uses TRBV5-3 with TRBJ2-1; D remains unclear. TRBV5-3 is annotated as an ORF whose role is uncertain. Trimming took off 1 base at V and 0 bases at J, with 32 bases between the two ends. The CDR3 consists of 23 residues. CDR3 sequence reads: CARSLYPGLVSELKKSSYNEQFF. As DNA, the CDR3 is TGTGCCAGAAGCTTGTATCCAGGTTTGGTATCAGAACTGAAAAAAAGCTCCTACAATGAGCAGTTCTTC.

The CDR3 here is CASSPGPKGAPEQFF. The CDR3 DNA reads as TGTGCCAGCAGCCCAGGGCCTAAGGGGGCTCCTGAGCAGTTCTTC. The rearrangement joins TRBV5-4 to TRBJ2-1; 7 bases align to TRBD1. This CDR3 region has 15 residues. V shed 4 bases, J shed 9 bases, and the junction held 13 bases outside the gene matches. The germline V gene encodes CDR1 SGHNT and CDR2 YYREEE (reference sequence).

This rearrangement joins TRBV3-1 (or the pseudogene TRBV3-2) to TRBJ2-4; TRBD1 agrees at 7 bases. CDR1 is LGHDT and CDR2 is YNNKEL in the germline V gene (reference sequence). The CDR3 covers 12 residues. Trimming took 6 bases from V and 10 from J; bases not matched to a gene: 6. CDR3 DNA: TGTGCCAGCAGAGGACAGGTTGGAATTCAGTACTTC. This codes for CASRGQVGIQYF.

This clone occurred once. The junction and the germline gene differ at one end; a read error may be behind it. The CDR3 region is CASSSGTSGTPGIF. CDR3 DNA sequence: TGTGCCAGCAGCTCCGGGACTAGCGGGACCCCAGGAATCTTC. The chain combines TRBV7-2 with TRBJ2-1; 13 nucleotides match TRBD2. The CDR3 is made up of 14 amino acids. Germline V lookup: CDR1 SGHTA, CDR2 FQGNSA.

The V and J genes are TRBV10-3 and TRBJ2-1, with a weak D call TRBD2 (6 bases). The length of the CDR3 is 16 residues. CDR1 and CDR2 (germline): ENHRY, SYGVKD. Trimming stripped 3 bases from V and 2 bases from J, with 14 bases between. CDR3 DNA sequence: TGTGCCATCAGTGAACCCGGGACTGGGACCTACAATGAGCAGTTCTTC. Its translation is CAISEPGTGTYNEQFF.

V gene TRBV6-5 combines with J gene TRBJ2-7; a possible D gene is TRBD2 (5 bases). Germline V lookup: CDR1 MNHEY, CDR2 SVGAGI. Trimming pared 5 bases from V and 5 bases from J, leaving 16 bases between. The CDR3 length is 14 residues. The CDR3 is CASSRLLRTHEQYF. CDR3 bases: TGTGCCAGCAGTCGACTACTGAGAACCCACGAGCAGTACTTC.

V and J are TRBV21-1 and TRBJ1-2; no DNA check was done on the table's D call, TRBD1. TRBV21-1 counts as a pseudogene. The CDR3 runs 14 residues. CDR3 sequence: CASSWDTNNYGYTF. DNA of the CDR3: TGTGCCAGCAGCTGGGACACGAATAACTATGGCTACACCTTC.

The chain links TRBV12-3 or TRBV12-4 to TRBJ2-7; 8 bases are a match to TRBD1. Losses at the gene ends were 6 bases for V and 3 bases for J; bases not matched to a gene: 4. This CDR3 is 13 amino acids long. Written as DNA, the CDR3 is TGTGCCAGCAGCCGTGGACAGGGCTACGAGCAGTACTTC. This gives the protein CASSRGQGYEQYF.

V gene TRBV9 combines with J gene TRBJ1-1; D call uncertain. V lost 0 bases to trimming and J lost 0 bases, with 12 bases between them. The germline V gene encodes CDR1 SGDLS and CDR2 YYNGEE. This CDR3 is 16 amino acids long. In DNA form, the CDR3 reads TGTGCCAGCAGCGTAGAGGTGGATAGCATGAACACTGAAGCTTTCTTT. Its translation is CASSVEVDSMNTEAFF.

This rearrangement joins TRBV27 to TRBJ2-2; TRBD1 is a possible D gene (5 bases). This CDR3 has 14 residues. Germline lookup yields CDR1 MNHEY and CDR2 SMNVEV (reference sequence). V was cut by 4 bases and J by 2 bases, with 8 bases left in between. In DNA form, the CDR3 reads TGTGCCAGCAGTTCACAGGTTAACACCGGGGAGCTGTTTTTT. It encodes CASSSQVNTGELFF.

The chain is built from TRBV19 and TRBJ1-3; a weak D match, TRBD1 (6 bases). Trimming cost V 4 bases and J 0 bases, with 7 bases left between them. Germline values: CDR1 LNHDA, CDR2 SQIVND (reference sequence). The CDR3 consists of 14 residues. For the CDR3, the DNA is TGTGCCAGTAGTAGACAGGACTCTGGAAACACCATATATTTT. Translation: CASSRQDSGNTIYF.

The J gene is TRBJ1-5, the V gene TRBV27; TRBD1 matches at 7 bases. V was pared by 7 bases and J by 3 bases, with 15 bases of the junction left unmatched. The CDR3 has 17 amino acids. CDR1 MNHEY and CDR2 SMNVEV come from the germline V gene (reference sequence). The CDR3 nucleotides are TGTGCCAGCATTCTAACGGTGACAGGGATTCCCAATCAGCCCCAGCATTTT. Its translation: CASILTVTGIPNQPQHF.

This sequence joins TRBV6-1 and TRBJ2-7; D gene ambiguous. Germline V gene lookup returns CDR1 MNHNS and CDR2 SASEGT. This CDR3 has 14 amino acids. Between the trimmed V and J ends, which lost 1 base and 1 base, there was a span of 8 bases. The CDR3 DNA sequence: TGTGCCAGCAGTGAAGGTTACTTTTCCTACGAGCAGTACTTC. Its translation is CASSEGYFSYEQYF.

V usage is TRBV10-2 and J usage is TRBJ2-2; 10 bases fit TRBD2. V was clipped by 5 bases and J by 5 bases; unmatched bases: 2. The CDR3 length is 14 residues. The V gene's germline CDR1 is WSHSY and CDR2 SAAADI. The CDR3 DNA reads TGCGCCAGCAGTCCGGGACTAGCGACCGGGGAGCTGTTTTTT. Residues: CASSPGLATGELFF.